The rows below give T cell receptor beta chains drawn from one sample of a study of T cells in Graves' hyperthyroidism and ophthalmopathy. One entry per CDR3 protein, called by TCRdb with MiXCR from the multiplex PCR reads. The table lists roughly 500,000 distinct CDR3 sequences, roughly 46% of them singletons. Sequencing used peripheral blood or thyroid tissue (not recorded which). The source is an adult woman with Graves' disease, either hyperthyroidism or ophthalmopathy (not recorded which). CDR3s include the opening cysteine and the closing phenylalanine or tryptophan.

V | CDR3
TRBV7-2 | CASSLTAGNNQPQHF
TRBV29-1 | CSLDGLGYGYTF
TRBV7-2 | CASSYRRTGELFF
TRBV7-2 | CASSRGLGYTF
TRBV14 | CASSQIRFRGPYEQYF
TRBV5-1 | CASSPPDRVYEQYF
TRBV4-1 | CASSQDSVQGAYEQYF
TRBV24-1 | CATSDSGTGVTGELFF
TRBV19 | CATGRRASGNTIYF
TRBV7-9 | CASSADLNYGYIF
TRBV2 | CASIRDSNTGELFF
TRBV2 | CANSQDRGGGPQHF
TRBV12-3/TRBV12-4 | CASSFQGISGNTIYF
TRBV5-1 | CASSQGLAGSETQYF
TRBV28 | CASSSLLRGSHEQYF
TRBV7-9 | CASSTGTRDETQYF
TRBV7-8 | CASSLSMAGGLAPLHF
TRBV6-1 | CASSALQGNEKLFF
TRBV5-1 | CASSNRGNGEKLFF
TRBV2 | CASSDWGGNSPLHF
TRBV5-1 | CASSSRSDYEQYF
TRBV20-1 | CSARETGGQNQPQHF
TRBV28 | CASTRLQGDPNGQYF
TRBV3-1 | CASGTPTNTGELFF
TRBV20-1 | CSAEGEGTTYEQYF
TRBV24-1 | CATGQLNTGELFF
TRBV29-1 | CSVRWGGEQYF
TRBV19 | CASSQGTSGRETQYF
TRBV29-1 | CSVDDTPQETQYF
TRBV12-3/TRBV12-4 | CASSSTGISEAFF
TRBV20-1 | CSAKPLRAEGEQYF
TRBV7-6 | CASSHPTGMNTEAFF
TRBV7-2 | CASSLLTGSVYGYTF
TRBV7-8 | CASSLYLRGSYEQYF
TRBV11-2 | CASSPQAVGVGANVLTF
TRBV5-5 | CASSPDWNTEAFF
TRBV4-1 | CASSPPTGSLTNEKLFF
TRBV5-1 | CASGTSGSSYEQYF
TRBV5-1 | CASMLQDGYEQYF
TRBV12-3/TRBV12-4 | CAISDQGQANPREQYF
TRBV7-7 | CASSRPLDTGELFF
TRBV10-2 | CASSESDTSYEQYF
TRBV24-1 | CATSVRDRGISPLHF
TRBV7-9 | CASTRLVQETQYF
TRBV6-6 | CASSRSREGGNTIYF
TRBV5-5 | CASSYIAGTYEQYF
TRBV12-3/TRBV12-4 | CASSSSGRGEQPQHF
TRBV7-2 | CASSLPWAEAFF
TRBV7-3 | CASSRPGVSYEQYF
TRBV11-2 | CASSVIPYNSPLHF
TRBV2 | CASLRGPRIVLSSYEQYF
TRBV6-5 | CASSPTRWNTEAFF
TRBV7-2 | CASSRSQGLYGYTF
TRBV4-1 | CASSPRGPLEKLFF
TRBV11-2 | CASSPTGQGAYEQYF
TRBV25-1 | CALLVSNYEQYF
TRBV5-1 | CASTEGTQMEAFF
TRBV7-2 | CASSQMGGGAQETQYF
TRBV6-1 | CASRPPTGKSSPLHF